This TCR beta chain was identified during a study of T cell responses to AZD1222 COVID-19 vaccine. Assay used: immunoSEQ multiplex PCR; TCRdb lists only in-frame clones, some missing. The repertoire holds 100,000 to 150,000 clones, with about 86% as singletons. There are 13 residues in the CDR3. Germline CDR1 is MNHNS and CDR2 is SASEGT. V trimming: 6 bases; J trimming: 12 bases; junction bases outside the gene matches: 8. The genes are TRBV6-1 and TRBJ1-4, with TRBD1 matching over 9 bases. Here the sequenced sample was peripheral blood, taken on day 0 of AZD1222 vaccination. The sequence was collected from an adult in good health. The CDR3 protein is CASSRTGVGELFF. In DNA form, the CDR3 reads TGTGCCAGCAGCCGGACAGGGGTGGGGGAACTGTTTTTT.